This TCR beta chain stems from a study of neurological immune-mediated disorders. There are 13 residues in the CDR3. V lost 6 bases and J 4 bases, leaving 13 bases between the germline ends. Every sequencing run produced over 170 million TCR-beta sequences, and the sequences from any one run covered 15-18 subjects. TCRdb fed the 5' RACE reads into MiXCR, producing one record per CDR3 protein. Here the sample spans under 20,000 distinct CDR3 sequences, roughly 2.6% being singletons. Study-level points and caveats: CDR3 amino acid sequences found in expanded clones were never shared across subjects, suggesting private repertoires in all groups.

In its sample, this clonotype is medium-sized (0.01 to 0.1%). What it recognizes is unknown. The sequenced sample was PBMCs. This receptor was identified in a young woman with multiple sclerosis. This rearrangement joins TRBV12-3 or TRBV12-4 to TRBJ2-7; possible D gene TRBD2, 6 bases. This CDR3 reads CASRRGRGYEQYF. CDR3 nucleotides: TGTGCCAGCAGGAGGGGACGGGGGTACGAGCAGTACTTC.